A selection of T cell receptor beta chains follows, all from one sample in a study of T cells in Graves' hyperthyroidism and ophthalmopathy. From the multiplex PCR reads, TCRdb called clonotypes with MiXCR, one entry per CDR3 protein. The table shows some 530,000 distinct CDR3 sequences, with roughly 22% occurring only once. Sequenced material: blood. These TCRs come from a woman aged 70 to 79 with Graves' ophthalmopathy. Each CDR3 is given with its conserved first and last residue. A D gene is named only where the DNA matches it firmly. The listing skips clone size in some rows; elsewhere it reads once, few, many or a size class.

J,V,size,D,DNA,CDR3
TRBJ2-3,TRBV12-3/TRBV12-4,NA,NA,TGTGCCAGCACCACGGCGAAAACAGATACGCAGTATTTT,CASTTAKTDTQYF
TRBJ2-5,TRBV2,NA,TRBD1,TGTGCCAGCACTTTGCAGGGGGCAAGGGAGACCCAGTACTTC,CASTLQGARETQYF
TRBJ1-4,TRBV6-1,NA,NA,TGTGCCAGCAAGCAATTTGGGGGTAATGAAAAACTGTTTTTT,CASKQFGGNEKLFF
TRBJ1-6,TRBV6-1,NA,NA,TGTGCCAGCAATTTGGGGCGCGGGGGCCTGTTTTCACCCCTCCACTTT,CASNLGRGGLFSPLHF
TRBJ2-2,TRBV5-1,few,TRBD1,TGCGCCAGCAGCGCGCGACAGGGGAACACCGGGGAGCTGTTTTTT,CASSARQGNTGELFF
TRBJ2-3,TRBV2,many,NA,TGTGCCAGCAGTGAGGCGTTGGGACTTAACACAGATACGCAGTATTTT,CASSEALGLNTDTQYF
TRBJ1-1,TRBV12-5,few,NA,TGTGCTAGTGGTTTTGGGAGGTCTGAAGCTTTCTTT,CASGFGRSEAFF
TRBJ2-7,TRBV10-3,many,TRBD1,TGTGCCACCAAAGGACAGGATTACTCCTACGAGCAGTACTTC,CATKGQDYSYEQYF
TRBJ2-7,TRBV10-1,few,TRBD2,TGCGCCAGCAGTGAGTCGACTAAGGGACTAGCGGAGTCCTACGAGCAGTACTTC,CASSESTKGLAESYEQYF
TRBJ1-5,TRBV2,many,NA,TGTGCCAGCAGTGAAATCGGCTACAATCAGCCCCAGCATTTT,CASSEIGYNQPQHF
TRBJ2-5,TRBV10-3,NA,TRBD2,TGTGCCATCAGTACCGCTAGCGGGAGAGGTGAGACCCAGTACTTC,CAISTASGRGETQYF
TRBJ1-2,TRBV2,few,NA,TGTGCCAGCAGGCTACAGGAGTTAAACTATGGCTACACCTTC,CASRLQELNYGYTF
TRBJ1-5,TRBV11-3,few,NA,TGTGCCAGCAGCTTAGATTTAAACAGGGTCAGCAATCAGCCCCAGCATTTT,CASSLDLNRVSNQPQHF
TRBJ2-5,TRBV2,many,NA,TGTGCCAGCAGTGGGGCAGGGGCCAGGCAAGAGACCCAGTACTTC,CASSGAGARQETQYF
TRBJ2-5,TRBV28,few,NA,TGTGCCAGCAGTTTAGAACAGGGACAAGAGACCCAGTACTTC,CASSLEQGQETQYF
TRBJ1-5,TRBV5-1,NA,NA,TGCGCCAGCCCGCCCCTGCACCAGCCCCAGCATTTT,CASPPLHQPQHF
TRBJ1-4,TRBV7-8,few,NA,TGTGCCAGCAGCTTAGAGGCCCGGGGGGAAAAACTGTTTTTT,CASSLEARGEKLFF
TRBJ1-1,TRBV5-1,NA,NA,TGTGCCAGCAGCTTGTATCAGGGTGGAGGCACTGAAGCTTTCTTT,CASSLYQGGGTEAFF
TRBJ2-3,TRBV7-9,many,NA,TGTGCCAGCAGCTCATGGCAGCCCCCCACAGATACGCAGTATTTT,CASSSWQPPTDTQYF
TRBJ1-2,TRBV12-3/TRBV12-4,many,NA,TGTGCCAGCAGTTTCGGGCCCTCTGGCTACACCTTC,CASSFGPSGYTF
TRBJ2-1,TRBV7-8,few,NA,TGTGCCAGCAGCTTAGGGAGGGTTTGGGGGAGTCGGAACAATGAGCAGTTCTTC,CASSLGRVWGSRNNEQFF
TRBJ1-4,TRBV5-1,few,NA,TGCGCCAGCAGGTCGACGCCAGATAATGAAAAACTGTTTTTT,CASRSTPDNEKLFF
TRBJ2-3,TRBV2,few,TRBD2,TGTGCCGGCAGTGAATTGGTAGCGGGAGTGGATACGCAGTATTTT,CAGSELVAGVDTQYF
TRBJ1-1,TRBV3-1,NA,NA,TGTGCCAGCAGCCAAGATCCCACTGAAGCTTTCTTT,CASSQDPTEAFF
TRBJ2-7,TRBV7-2,NA,TRBD2,TGTGCCAGCAGCTTAGAGCTAGCGGGGAGGGGCGAGCAGTACTTC,CASSLELAGRGEQYF
TRBJ1-2,TRBV27,NA,NA,TGTGCCAGCAGTTTTCCCTCCCGGGATTTACCTAACTATGGCTACACCTTC,CASSFPSRDLPNYGYTF
TRBJ2-2,TRBV20-1,NA,NA,TGCAGTGCTAGTGGGGCCAACACCGGGGAGCTGTTTTTT,CSASGANTGELFF
TRBJ2-7,TRBV10-3,few,TRBD2,TGTGCCACCAGCCTTGGACTAGCGGGATTCGGGGGGCCAGAGCAGTACTTC,CATSLGLAGFGGPEQYF
TRBJ2-7,TRBV29-1,NA,TRBD2,TGCAGCGTTGAGGGGGGGGAGCAGTACTTC,CSVEGGEQYF
TRBJ1-1,TRBV6-1,many,NA,TGTGCCAGCAGGAAGTCACAGGGGAACACTGAAGCTTTCTTT,CASRKSQGNTEAFF
TRBJ1-4,TRBV20-1,few,NA,TGCAGTGCTAGAGTAGCGGTCAGCGAAAAACTGTTTTTT,CSARVAVSEKLFF
TRBJ2-5,TRBV20-1,few,NA,TGCAGTGCTATGGAGACCCAGTACTTC,CSAMETQYF
TRBJ2-1,TRBV6-1,few,NA,TGTGCCACCAAAACCGGGTCTAGCTCCTACAATGAGCAGTTCTTC,CATKTGSSSYNEQFF
TRBJ2-1,TRBV12-3/TRBV12-4,NA,TRBD2,TGTGCCAGCAGTGGGGGGGGTGGACTAGCGGGAGGGATGGAGCAGTTCTTC,CASSGGGGLAGGMEQFF
TRBJ1-4,TRBV29-1,NA,TRBD1,TGCAGCGTTGGCCAACCGGGACAGAGGAATGAAAAACTGTTTTTT,CSVGQPGQRNEKLFF
TRBJ1-5,TRBV6-2/TRBV6-3,few,NA,TGTGCCAGCAGTTACCGGCAGGGCGGGCAGCCCCAGCATTTT,CASSYRQGGQPQHF
TRBJ2-7,TRBV7-2,NA,NA,TGTGCCAGCAGCTCTCGTATCGGGAGAGCCTACGAGCAGTACTTC,CASSSRIGRAYEQYF
TRBJ1-2,TRBV29-1,few,NA,TGCAGCGTTGAGACAGGACTCTATGGCTACACCTTC,CSVETGLYGYTF
TRBJ2-7,TRBV27,once,TRBD2,TGTGCCAGCAGTTTATCCCTGGGACTAGCGGGAGGCGAGCAGTACTTC,CASSLSLGLAGGEQYF
TRBJ1-4,TRBV15,NA,NA,TGTGCCACCAGCAGAGATTCCTCGGGGAGTGAAAAACTGTTTTTT,CATSRDSSGSEKLFF
TRBJ2-3,TRBV11-2,few,NA,TGTGCCAGCAGCTTTATCGGGACCCAACAGGGTACGCAGTATTTT,CASSFIGTQQGTQYF
TRBJ2-7,TRBV6-2/TRBV6-3,many,TRBD2,TGTGCCAGCAGTTACTCAGGGCTAGCGGGAGTGGCTATCGAGCAGTACTTC,CASSYSGLAGVAIEQYF
TRBJ2-7,TRBV28,NA,NA,TGTGCCAGCAGGTCCCCCCCAGGGAGCTCCTACGAGCAGTACTTC,CASRSPPGSSYEQYF
TRBJ2-1,TRBV6-1,few,TRBD2,TGTGCCAGCACCGTAGCGGGAGGTACGGGGGGTGAGCAGTTCTTC,CASTVAGGTGGEQFF
TRBJ1-1,TRBV11-2,many,NA,TGTGCCAGCAGCTTAGGGGGGGGCACGGCTGAAGCTTTCTTT,CASSLGGGTAEAFF
TRBJ2-4,TRBV7-9,few,TRBD2,TGTGCCAGCAGCTTGAGGCGGGAGAAGGACATTCAGTACTTC,CASSLRREKDIQYF
TRBJ2-1,TRBV29-1,few,TRBD2,TGCAGCGTCAGCCTATCTAGCGGGAGAGCCGAGCAGTTCTTC,CSVSLSSGRAEQFF
TRBJ2-7,TRBV11-2,many,TRBD2,TGTGCCAGCAGCTTATCTAGCGGGAGTTACGAGCAGTACTTC,CASSLSSGSYEQYF
TRBJ2-1,TRBV12-3/TRBV12-4,few,NA,TGTGCCAGCAGCCACCCGGTCCGGGGGCAAAGCTCCTACAATGAGCAGTTCTTC,CASSHPVRGQSSYNEQFF
TRBJ2-7,TRBV20-1,many,NA,TGCAGTGCTAGAGAAGAGAGGTCGGGAGACTACTACGAGCAGTACTTC,CSAREERSGDYYEQYF
TRBJ2-3,TRBV5-1,NA,NA,TGCGCCAGCCACGTCGACAGGTCGACAGATACGCAGTATTTT,CASHVDRSTDTQYF
TRBJ2-1,TRBV20-1,few,NA,TGCAGTGCTAGCGGGACGAGCTCCTACAATGAGCAGTTCTTC,CSASGTSSYNEQFF
TRBJ1-4,TRBV27,NA,NA,TGTGCCAGCAGTGTATGGGGAACTAATGAAAAACTGTTTTTT,CASSVWGTNEKLFF
TRBJ1-1,TRBV11-2,NA,NA,TGTGCCGGCAGTCGGGACCCCTCCATGAACACTGAAGCTTTCTTT,CAGSRDPSMNTEAFF
TRBJ2-1,TRBV7-8,NA,TRBD2,TGTGCCAGCAGCCTTCGCGGGAGGACCGACAATGAGCAGTTCTTC,CASSLRGRTDNEQFF
TRBJ1-1,TRBV7-2,many,NA,TGTGCCAGCAGCTTAGGCTTCAGGGTGGGTACTGAAGCTTTCTTT,CASSLGFRVGTEAFF
TRBJ1-2,TRBV12-3/TRBV12-4,few,TRBD1,TGTGCCAGCAGCTCTATGGACAGGGTTGGCTACACCTTC,CASSSMDRVGYTF